This T cell receptor (beta chain) was identified during a study of cytomegalovirus exposure and HLA in healthy donors. As regards this clone: Antigen specificity is unknown.

The PCR was carried out with 60 Vbeta primers and 13 Jbeta primers. This table comes from immunoSEQ multiplex PCR, and its TCRdb copy is limited to in-frame clones, with some not included. The sample includes 140,000 or so clones, about 80% seen only once; the top ten take around 4.1%. CDR1 SEHNR and CDR2 FQNEAQ come from the germline V gene (reference sequence). V lost 2 bases and J 7 bases, leaving 12 bases between the germline ends. The CDR3 spans 14 residues. Study conclusions and caveats: It has been reported that TCR beta sequences accurately predicted the HLA-A and HLA-B alleles of most subjects. The CMV antigen specificity of a few CMV-associated chains was confirmed through in vitro analysis.

Sequences were obtained from PBMCs. This clonotype was sampled from a middle-aged man in good health and CMV-seronegative. The chain links TRBV7-9 to TRBJ2-1; unclear D gene. The CDR3 reads CASSLSPLYNEQFF. Written as DNA, the CDR3 is TGTGCCAGCAGCTTATCCCCCCTTTATAATGAGCAGTTCTTC.